Reported below is one T cell receptor (beta chain). Trimming took 3 bases from V and 2 from J, leaving 6 bases between them. Germline CDR1 reads MNHEY; CDR2 reads SMNVEV (reference sequence). The CDR3 loop spans 13 amino acids. Time point noted: after dendritic cell vaccination, including at tumor progression/relapse. Fresh-frozen tumor tissue and more than two years of survival data were available for all. This record comes from a study of glioma-infiltrating T cells after dendritic cell vaccination. Only in-frame clones appear in the TCRdb table, and some are missing; sequencing was by immunoSEQ multiplex PCR. The profile shows approximately 90,000 clones, 75% to 90% of them singletons.

This TCR was sampled from a human donor with glioblastoma. This specimen was blood, taken after dendritic cell vaccination. This sequence joins TRBV27 and TRBJ2-3; no definite D call. The CDR3 protein is CASSFRPTDTQYF. CDR3 sequence (DNA): TGTGCCAGCAGTTTCAGGCCCACAGATACGCAGTATTTT.